This T cell receptor beta chain appears in the sequencing data of a study of response to subunit inactivated influenza vaccine. Study-level results: New T cells are recruited in small numbers by each seasonal influenza vaccination, according to the authors' suggestion.

One entry per CDR3 protein, called by TCRdb with MiXCR from the RT-PCR reads. In the table there are 710,000 or so distinct CDR3 sequences, 15% to 19% of which are singletons. Germline V gene sequence: CDR1 KGHSH, CDR2 LQKENI. V was shortened by 0 bases and J by 6 bases, with 13 bases between the two germline ends. The CDR3 has 15 amino acids. On this clonotype itself: Its antigen is as yet unknown.

The chain couples TRBV18 to TRBJ2-3; D perhaps matches TRBD1 (6 bases). The clonotype was recovered from a man in his forties or fifties who received an inactivated influenza vaccine. Specimen: PBMCs from blood, collected 11 to 12 days after vaccination. This CDR3 is CASSPPQGPGDTQYF. The CDR3, as DNA: TGTGCCAGCTCACCACCCCAGGGGCCTGGGGATACGCAGTATTTT.